The 21 T cell receptor beta chains presented below share a single source sample, sequenced in a study of cytomegalovirus exposure and HLA in healthy donors. In the PCR, 60 Vbeta and 13 Jbeta primers were used. Method: immunoSEQ multiplex PCR; TCRdb's copy keeps in-frame clones and lacks some. The sample yields around 110,000 clones, roughly 80% seen once. The sequenced sample was PBMCs. The source is a man between 50 and 59 years old in good health and CMV-seronegative.

The genes are TRBV29-1 and TRBJ1-2; 7 nucleotides agree with TRBD1. This CDR3 has 13 residues. CDR1 and CDR2 from the germline V gene are SQVTM and ANQGSEA. V shed 3 bases, J shed 1 base, and the junction held 2 bases outside the gene matches. This CDR3 is CSVDRGSNYGYTF. CDR3 sequence (DNA): TGCAGCGTTGACAGGGGGAGTAACTATGGCTACACCTTC.

The chain employs TRBV19 and TRBJ2-1; 9 bases align to TRBD2. Trimming cost V 5 bases and J 7 bases; bases outside gene matches: 6. From germline, CDR1 is LNHDA and CDR2 SQIVND (reference sequence). The CDR3 has 14 amino acids. CDR3 nucleotides: TGTGCCAGTAGTCTTGGGACTAGCATTAATGAGCAGTTCTTC. Its protein product is CASSLGTSINEQFF.

The chain is built from TRBV6-1 and TRBJ1-1; no reliable D call. The CDR3 sequence is 17 residues long. Germline values: CDR1 MNHNS, CDR2 SASEGT. V dropped 3 bases and J dropped 0 bases, with 17 bases sitting between them. The CDR3 is CASSEGRILALNTEAFF. The DNA of the CDR3 is TGTGCCAGCAGTGAGGGCAGAATTCTGGCCTTGAACACTGAAGCTTTCTTT.

This clone was counted a few times. The rearrangement uses TRBV19 and TRBJ1-1; no reliable D call. The CDR3 consists of 13 residues. The V and J ends lost 5 bases and 3 bases respectively, with 10 bases between them. The V gene's germline CDR1 is LNHDA and CDR2 SQIVND (reference sequence). In DNA form, the CDR3 reads TGTGCCAGTAGTCACACAAAAGACACTGAAGCTTTCTTT. Encoded protein: CASSHTKDTEAFF.

J is TRBJ1-1 and V is TRBV5-1; a weak D match, TRBD1 (6 bases). This CDR3 has 16 amino acids. With 0 bases removed from V and 5 bases from J, the gap between germline ends came to 17 bases. Germline loops: CDR1 SGHRS, CDR2 YFSETQ. The CDR3 DNA follows: TGCGCCAGCAGCTTGGCCCCTTTGGGGGCTAGGACTGAAGCTTTCTTT. Protein sequence: CASSLAPLGARTEAFF.

The J gene is TRBJ1-2, the V gene TRBV5-5; D is unclear. Deletions cut 0 bases from V and 7 bases from J, with 10 bases between. CDR1 and CDR2 (germline): SGHKS, YYEKEE (reference sequence). The CDR3 contains 13 residues. The CDR3 protein is CASSLVRGVGYTF. The DNA for the CDR3 is TGTGCCAGCAGCTTGGTTCGAGGAGTTGGCTACACCTTC.

This rearrangement joins TRBV19 to TRBJ1-5; 10 nucleotides line up with TRBD1. Trimming removed 7 bases from V and 6 bases from J; junction bases left unmatched: 9. The V gene's germline CDR1 is LNHDA and CDR2 SQIVND (reference sequence). This CDR3 has 15 residues. CDR3 in amino acids: CASTPTGGYGQPQHF. DNA for the CDR3: TGTGCCAGTACTCCGACAGGGGGCTACGGTCAGCCCCAGCATTTT.

Concerning this clone: One junction end does not reproduce the germline sequence, and a read error may be involved. The V call is TRBV4-2, the J call TRBJ1-4, with D uncertain. This CDR3 spans 16 amino acids. CDR1 is LGHNA, CDR2 YNFKEQ, per germline. The CDR3 loop is CASSQVTIQSEVKLFF. Here the CDR3 DNA reads TGTGCCAGCAGCCAAGTGACTATACAGAGTGAAGTGAAACTTTTTTTT.

The chain links TRBV10-3 to TRBJ1-5; 11 bases are a match to TRBD1. Germline CDR1 reads ENHRY; CDR2 reads SYGVKD. The ends lost 8 bases at V and 6 bases at J; junction bases unmatched: 12. There are 16 residues in the CDR3. The CDR3 bases are TGTGCCATCTTAAACGGGGACAGGGGGAGGGTTCAGCCCCAGCATTTT. Translating gives CAILNGDRGRVQPQHF.

As concerns this clone: The sample carries other DNA sequences with the same CDR3. The chain uses TRBV5-1 and TRBJ1-1; D may be TRBD1 (6 bases). Germline CDR1 is SGHRS and CDR2 is YFSETQ. V dropped 2 bases and J dropped 2 bases, with 13 bases sitting between them. This CDR3 has 15 amino acids. The CDR3: CASSFERGTNTEAFF. CDR3 DNA: TGCGCCAGCAGCTTCGAGCGAGGGACAAACACTGAAGCTTTCTTT.

The rearrangement links TRBV5-1 to TRBJ1-1; D gene unclear. The germline CDR1 and CDR2 sequences are SGHRS and YFSETQ. The CDR3 runs 11 residues. The germline V and J ends were trimmed by 3 bases and 3 bases, with 3 bases remaining between them. The CDR3 region is CASSSDTEAFF. CDR3 nucleotide sequence: TGCGCCAGCAGCTCAGACACTGAAGCTTTCTTT.

The rearrangement links TRBV5-4 to TRBJ2-6; D not certain. The germline gives CDR1 SGHNT, CDR2 YYREEE (reference sequence). Deletions cut 0 bases from V and 3 bases from J, with 13 bases between. The CDR3 consists of 17 residues. Written as DNA, the CDR3 is TGTGCCAGCAGCTTGGGACAATCTTCGCTTGGGGCCAACGTCCTGACTTTC. Translating gives CASSLGQSSLGANVLTF.

This sequence joins TRBV28 and TRBJ1-1; 8 bases match TRBD1. V lost 5 bases and J lost 8; bases outside the gene matches: 4. This CDR3 spans 12 amino acids. Germline loops: CDR1 MDHEN, CDR2 SYDVKM. The CDR3, as DNA: TGTGCCAGCAGTCGACAGGGGACCGAAGCTTTCTTT. This sequence encodes CASSRQGTEAFF.

The CDR3 sequence: CASSLGQGSDTQYF. CDR3 nucleotide sequence: TGTGCCAGCAGCTTAGGACAGGGTTCAGATACGCAGTATTTT. J is TRBJ2-3 and V is TRBV5-5; the match to TRBD1 covers 8 bases. J lost 4 bases, V lost 2 bases, and 3 bases had no gene match. This CDR3 contains 14 residues. Germline CDR1 SGHKS, CDR2 YYEKEE (reference sequence).

This clone was recorded once. V is TRBV27 and J is TRBJ1-5, with D possibly TRBD1 on 5 matching bases. Looked up from germline, CDR1 is MNHEY and CDR2 is SMNVEV (reference sequence). V was trimmed by 4 bases and J by 2 bases, leaving 9 bases between them. The CDR3 totals 14 residues. This chain's CDR3 is CASSSGVGNQPQHF. CDR3 sequence (DNA): TGTGCCAGCAGTTCGGGGGTAGGCAATCAGCCCCAGCATTTT.

V usage is TRBV5-1 and J usage is TRBJ1-4; D is possibly TRBD1 (6 bases). The germline gives CDR1 SGHRS, CDR2 YFSETQ. This CDR3 contains 15 residues. The V gene lost 1 base and the J gene lost 4 bases, with 11 bases spanning the gap. The CDR3: CASSLRTGHNEKLFF. The CDR3 DNA sequence: TGCGCCAGCAGCTTGAGAACGGGACATAATGAAAAACTGTTTTTT.

This chain uses TRBV7-2 with TRBJ2-7; perhaps TRBD1 as D (6 bases). Between the trimmed V and J ends, which lost 4 bases and 0 bases, there was a span of 13 bases. There are 15 residues in the CDR3. Germline CDR1 reads SGHTA; CDR2 reads FQGNSA. CDR3 in DNA: TGTGCCAGCAGCTCTGACAGGTGGTCCTCCTACGAGCAGTACTTC. It specifies CASSSDRWSSYEQYF.

The rearrangement joins TRBV10-3 to TRBJ2-5; 9 nucleotides agree with TRBD2. The CDR3 runs 13 residues. After removal of 9 bases from V and 5 bases from J, the junction contained 7 bases not matched to a gene. In germline, CDR1 is ENHRY, CDR2 SYGVKD. Written as DNA, the CDR3 is TGTGCCATGAGCGGGGGGCGTTTGGAGACCCAGTACTTC. Protein sequence: CAMSGGRLETQYF.

The J gene is TRBJ1-4, the V gene TRBV5-1, with D tentatively TRBD1 (6 bases). This CDR3 comprises 16 residues. The V gene lost 2 bases and the J gene lost 7 bases, with 18 bases spanning the gap. Germline assignment: CDR1 SGHRS and CDR2 YFSETQ. CDR3 loop: CASSFNRVLISEKLFF. Written as DNA, the CDR3 is TGCGCCAGCAGCTTCAACAGGGTTTTGATTTCTGAAAAACTGTTTTTT.

The chain carries TRBV5-1 and TRBJ2-7, with TRBD1 matching over 10 bases. This CDR3 spans 14 amino acids. Germline V gives CDR1 SGHRS, CDR2 YFSETQ. Losses at the gene ends were 1 base for V and 6 bases for J; bases not matched to a gene: 4. The CDR3 DNA follows: TGCGCCAGCAGCTTGCGGGACAGGGGAACCGAGCAGTACTTC. It translates to CASSLRDRGTEQYF.

V is TRBV27 and J is TRBJ2-3; maybe TRBD2 (6 bases). Germline CDR1 and CDR2: MNHEY and SMNVEV (reference sequence). V was clipped by 8 bases and J by 0 bases, with 21 bases between them. The CDR3 is 17 residues long. The CDR3 DNA sequence: TGTGCCAGCGGGGGATTTGGGACTTCAATTAGCACAGATACGCAGTATTTT. Encoded protein: CASGGFGTSISTDTQYF.